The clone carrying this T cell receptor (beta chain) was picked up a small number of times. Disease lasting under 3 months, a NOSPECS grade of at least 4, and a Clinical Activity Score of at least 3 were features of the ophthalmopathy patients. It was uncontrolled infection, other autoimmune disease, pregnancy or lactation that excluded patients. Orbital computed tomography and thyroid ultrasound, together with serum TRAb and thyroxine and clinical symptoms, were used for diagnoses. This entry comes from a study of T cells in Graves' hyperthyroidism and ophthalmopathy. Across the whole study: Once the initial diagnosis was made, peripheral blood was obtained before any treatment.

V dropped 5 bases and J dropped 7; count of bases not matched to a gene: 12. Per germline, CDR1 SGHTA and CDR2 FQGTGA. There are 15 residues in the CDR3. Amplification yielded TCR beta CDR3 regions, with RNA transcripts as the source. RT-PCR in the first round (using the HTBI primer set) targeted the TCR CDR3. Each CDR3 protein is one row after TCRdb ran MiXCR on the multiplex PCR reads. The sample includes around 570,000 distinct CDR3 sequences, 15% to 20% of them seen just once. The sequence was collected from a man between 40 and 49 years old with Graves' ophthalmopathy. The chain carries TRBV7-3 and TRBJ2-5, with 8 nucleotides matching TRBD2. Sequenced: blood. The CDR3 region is CASSPRRTSGATQYF. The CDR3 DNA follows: TGTGCCAGCAGCCCCCGGAGAACTAGCGGAGCGACCCAGTACTTC. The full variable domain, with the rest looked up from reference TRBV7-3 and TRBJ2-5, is GAGVSQTPSNKVTEKGKYVELRCDPISGHTALYWYRQSLGQGPEFLIYFQGTGAADDSGLPNDRFFAVRPEGSVSTLKIQRTERGDSAVYLCASSPRRTSGATQYFGPGTRLLVL.